These 25 T cell receptor beta chains came from one sample sequenced in a study of response to subunit inactivated influenza vaccine (dated by TCRdb to the late 2010s). The library was built by means of RT-PCR. The instrument was an Illumina HiSeq 2500. TCRdb's own reprocessing of the public reads used fastp at Q25 and MiXCR and kept productive beta chains. A single entry per CDR3 protein holds the most common genes and DNA from its merged rows. This sample gives around 190,000 distinct CDR3 sequences in total; approximately 15% of them show up just once. The ten largest make up roughly 26% of the sample. The sequencing used CD8+ T cells sorted from PBMCs, collected about 5 days after vaccination. These receptors were collected from a middle-aged man who received an inactivated influenza vaccine. Donor details come from another sample of the same person, matched by shared clones.

The chain carries TRBV28 and TRBJ2-7; TRBD2 matches at 14 bases. Germline values: CDR1 MDHEN, CDR2 SYDVKM. V lost 2 bases to trimming and J lost 2 bases; unmatched junction nucleotides: 5. This CDR3 comprises 17 residues. The CDR3 DNA sequence: TGTGCCAGCAGTTTAAGACTAGCGGGAGGGTTCCCCTACGAGCAGTACTTC. Amino acids: CASSLRLAGGFPYEQYF.

This clonotype has a handful of counts. The chain recombines TRBV15 with TRBJ2-7, with 7 bases lining up with TRBD2. Trimming took 0 bases from V and 0 from J; bases not matched to a gene: 2. The CDR3 covers 15 residues. CDR1 and CDR2 (germline): LNHNV, YYDKDF (reference sequence). CDR3 coding DNA: TGTGCCACCAGCAGAGATAGCGGGCCCTCCTACGAGCAGTACTTC. It is translated as CATSRDSGPSYEQYF. Looking up the rest from reference TRBV15 and TRBJ2-7 gives the full variable domain: DAMVIQNPRYQVTQFGKPVTLSCSQTLNHNVMYWYQQKSSQAPKLLFHYYDKDFNNEADTPDNFQSRRPNTSFCFLDIRSPGLGDTAMYLCATSRDSGPSYEQYFGPGTRLTVT.

V and J are TRBV7-2 and TRBJ2-3, with TRBD1 matching over 8 bases. The CDR3 runs 15 residues. Germline values: CDR1 SGHTA, CDR2 FQGNSA. The ends lost 3 bases at V and 3 bases at J; junction bases unmatched: 5. CDR3 sequence: CASSFYRGTTDTQYF. CDR3 in DNA: TGTGCCAGCAGCTTCTACAGGGGGACGACAGATACGCAGTATTTT.

The V call is TRBV20-1, the J call TRBJ2-4; possibly TRBD1 for D (6 bases). The CDR3 covers 17 residues. CDR1 and CDR2 from the germline V gene are DFQATT and SNEGSKA (reference sequence). The CDR3 spells CCASSWPEATGLDIQYF. CDR3 sequence (DNA): TGCTGCGCTAGTTCCTGGCCAGAAGCCACAGGGTTAGACATTCAGTACTTC.

This clonotype was counted a few times. This chain uses TRBV7-9 with TRBJ2-7; maybe TRBD2 (6 bases). CDR1 and CDR2 from the germline V gene are SEHNR and FQNEAQ (reference sequence). The CDR3 is 15 amino acids. Trimming cost V 5 bases and J 2 bases, with 16 bases left between them. The CDR3, as DNA: TGTGCCAGCAGCCCCCTAGCGTTTAACACCTACGAGCAGTACTTC. Its protein product is CASSPLAFNTYEQYF.

Only a few counts were recorded for this clonotype. The chain recombines TRBV10-3 with TRBJ2-1; 10 positions match TRBD2. The CDR3 runs to 15 residues. Germline V CDR1 and CDR2: ENHRY, SYGVKD. After removal of 2 bases from V and 7 bases from J, the junction contained 5 bases not matched to a gene. CDR3 nucleotides: TGTGCCATCAGTGAGGGACTAGCGGAATGGAATGAGCAGTTCTTC. It is translated as CAISEGLAEWNEQFF.

This clonotype showed up just a few times. J is TRBJ2-5 and V is TRBV7-9; D may be TRBD2 (6 bases). Trimming left V 2 bases short and J 4 bases short, with 17 bases between. The CDR3 has 16 amino acids. Germline CDR1 SEHNR, CDR2 FQNEAQ (reference sequence). CDR3 amino acids: CASSLYFWEVGETQYF. CDR3 nucleotides: TGTGCCAGCAGCTTATATTTTTGGGAGGTCGGAGAGACCCAGTACTTC.

This clonotype was seen a few times. J is TRBJ2-7 and V is TRBV29-1, with a weak D call TRBD2 (6 bases). This CDR3 has 11 amino acids. Germline-derived CDR1 and CDR2 are SQVTM and ANQGSEA. Between the trimmed V and J ends, which lost 6 bases and 3 bases, there was a span of 9 bases. In DNA form, the CDR3 reads TGCAGCGTCGGGGAGGACTACGAGCAGTACTTC. It is translated as CSVGEDYEQYF.

The chain carries TRBV13 and TRBJ2-3; D tentatively reads TRBD1 or TRBD2 (5 bases each). Germline loops: CDR1 PRHDT, CDR2 FYEKMQ (reference sequence). Between the trimmed V and J ends, which lost 4 bases and 1 base, there was a span of 18 bases. The CDR3 extends over 17 amino acids. CDR3 sequence: CASSSDGGGGGTDTQYF. The CDR3 DNA is TGTGCCAGCAGCTCCGACGGCGGTGGGGGTGGCACAGATACGCAGTATTTT.

J is TRBJ1-5 and V is TRBV25-1; no firm D call. CDR1 and CDR2 from the germline V gene are MGHDK and SYGVNS. This CDR3 is built from 12 residues. Deletions cut 3 bases from V and 7 bases from J, with 7 bases between. The CDR3 DNA sequence: TGTGCCAGCAGTGATCTGGACCAGCCCCAGCATTTT. This translates into CASSDLDQPQHF. The full variable domain, its missing parts supplied by reference TRBV25-1 and TRBJ1-5, is EADIYQTPRYLVIGTGKKITLECSQTMGHDKMYWYQQDPGMELHLIHYSYGVNSTEKGDLSSESTVSRIRTEHFPLTLESARPSHTSQYLCASSDLDQPQHFGDGTRLSIL.

In its sample, this clonotype was seen a few times. The rearrangement links TRBV20-1 to TRBJ2-1, with D possibly TRBD2 on 6 matching bases. The germline V gene has CDR1 DFQATT and CDR2 SNEGSKA (reference sequence). The V end was cut by 7 bases, the J end by 5 bases, with 18 bases between. The CDR3 length is 14 residues. CDR3 sequence reads: CSVTGTLKDNEQFF. DNA for the CDR3: TGCAGTGTTACCGGGACTCTCAAAGACAATGAGCAGTTCTTC.

The CDR3 region has the DNA TGCGCCAGCAGCCTGGTCGGGGCACCAATTACTACCGAGCAGTACTTC. Translating gives CASSLVGAPITTEQYF. The chain carries TRBV5-1 and TRBJ2-7, with D perhaps matching TRBD1 or TRBD2 (5 bases each). V lost 4 bases to trimming and J lost 6 bases, with 23 bases between them. The CDR3 has 16 amino acids. Germline V lookup: CDR1 SGHRS, CDR2 YFSETQ.

V is TRBV7-9 and J is TRBJ2-6; D uncertain. Trimming shortened V by 4 bases and J by 0 bases, and 10 bases separated the two germline ends. This CDR3 comprises 16 residues. The germline V gene encodes CDR1 SEHNR and CDR2 FQNEAQ (reference sequence). The CDR3 bases are TGTGCCAGCAGCTCGGTCCGGTACTCTGGGGCCAACGTCCTGACTTTC. Its translation: CASSSVRYSGANVLTF.

This clonotype was found many times. This chain links TRBV29-1 with TRBJ2-1; weak D call: TRBD1 (6 bases). CDR1 is SQVTM and CDR2 is ANQGSEA in the germline V gene. CDR3 length: 14 residues. Trimming pared 6 bases from V and 5 bases from J, leaving 17 bases between. CDR3 in amino acids: CSVGPRDTNNEQFF. CDR3 nucleotides: TGCAGCGTGGGCCCCCGGGACACCAACAATGAGCAGTTCTTC.

The chain links TRBV6-1 to TRBJ2-3; 9 bases are a match to TRBD2. CDR1 is MNHNS, CDR2 SASEGT, per germline. The CDR3 loop spans 14 amino acids. J was trimmed by 5 bases and V by 8 bases; bases with no gene match: 8. In DNA form, the CDR3 reads TGTGCCAGCGGCGTTGCGGGAGGGGTAGATACGCAGTATTTT. It is translated as CASGVAGGVDTQYF.

This clonotype was seen a few times. The V call is TRBV27, the J call TRBJ2-1, with 14 bases aligning to TRBD2. The germline V gene encodes CDR1 MNHEY and CDR2 SMNVEV (reference sequence). Trimming cost V 2 bases and J 10 bases; bases outside gene matches: 7. This CDR3 region has 16 residues. The CDR3 nucleotides are TGTGCCAGCAGTTTAGGGACTAGCGGGAGAACAGGAGAGCAGTTCTTC. It specifies CASSLGTSGRTGEQFF.

There are a few counts of this clonotype. The chain links TRBV12-3 or TRBV12-4 to TRBJ2-5, with a weak D call TRBD2 (5 bases). This CDR3 contains 15 residues. Trimming removed 3 bases from V and 2 bases from J, with 13 bases in between. CDR3 nucleotide sequence: TGTGCCAGCAGTTTCACCTTAGCGAGGCAAGAGACCCAGTACTTC. This encodes CASSFTLARQETQYF.

This clonotype appeared many times. This chain uses TRBV12-3 or TRBV12-4 with TRBJ1-2, with D possibly TRBD1 on 5 matching bases. The germline V and J ends were trimmed by 6 bases and 4 bases, with 18 bases remaining between them. This CDR3 spans 15 amino acids. The chain's CDR3 is CASSLGTSVPYGYTF. CDR3 sequence (DNA): TGTGCCAGCAGCCTCGGGACTTCGGTTCCCTATGGCTACACCTTC.

J is TRBJ1-2 and V is TRBV13; D gene unclear. Germline-derived CDR1 and CDR2 are PRHDT and FYEKMQ (reference sequence). Trimming stripped 4 bases from V and 5 bases from J, with 11 bases between. The CDR3 loop spans 13 amino acids. The CDR3 loop is CASSSRGRYGYTF. CDR3 coding DNA: TGTGCCAGCAGCTCTAGAGGACGGTATGGCTACACCTTC.

This clonotype was counted only a few times. The rearrangement joins TRBV27 to TRBJ2-3, with a weak D call TRBD1 (5 bases). The germline V gene has CDR1 MNHEY and CDR2 SMNVEV (reference sequence). The length of the CDR3 is 14 residues. The ends were cut back, 2 bases at V and 4 bases at J, with 10 bases in the middle. The CDR3 nucleotides are TGTGCCAGCAGTTTACTTGGGGCCCCAGATACGCAGTATTTT. Its protein is CASSLLGAPDTQYF.

The chain has TRBV27 and TRBJ2-2, with D hard to call. The V end was cut by 5 bases, the J end by 4 bases, with 11 bases between. CDR3 length: 14 residues. Germline CDR1 MNHEY, CDR2 SMNVEV (reference sequence). Written as DNA, the CDR3 is TGTGCCAGCAGTCCCTACCCAGCCACCGGGGAGCTGTTTTTT. It specifies CASSPYPATGELFF.

V gene TRBV27 combines with J gene TRBJ2-7; possible D gene TRBD1, 6 bases. V dropped 2 bases and J dropped 6 bases, with 17 bases sitting between them. There are 15 residues in the CDR3. CDR1 and CDR2 (germline): MNHEY, SMNVEV (reference sequence). The CDR3 protein is CASSLSPTGSREQYF. CDR3 nucleotide sequence: TGTGCCAGCAGTTTAAGCCCGACAGGCTCGCGCGAGCAGTACTTC.

This clonotype was observed at least ten times. This sequence joins TRBV5-5 and TRBJ2-7; D possibly corresponds to TRBD1 (5 bases). The CDR3 has 12 residues. V gave up 3 bases and J gave up 3 bases, with 7 bases separating them. CDR1 and CDR2 from the germline V gene are SGHKS and YYEKEE (reference sequence). CDR3 in amino acids: CASSSDSYEQYF. For the CDR3, the DNA is TGTGCCAGCAGCTCAGACAGCTACGAGCAGTACTTC.

This clonotype appeared a few times. The chain recombines TRBV20-1 with TRBJ1-5; D remains unclear. Looked up from germline, CDR1 is DFQATT and CDR2 is SNEGSKA (reference sequence). V was clipped by 7 bases and J by 1 base, with 5 bases between them. The CDR3 loop spans 11 amino acids. CDR3 protein: CSVQSNQPQHF. The DNA of the CDR3 is TGCAGTGTACAAAGCAATCAGCCCCAGCATTTT.

The chain has TRBV7-8 and TRBJ1-1; D remains unclear. This CDR3 has 13 amino acids. CDR1 SGHVS and CDR2 FQNEAQ come from the germline V gene. Trimming shortened V by 6 bases and J by 6 bases, and 14 bases separated the two germline ends. CDR3 DNA: TGTGCCAGCAGAGCCCGAGTGCGGGCTGAAGCTTTCTTT. It yields the protein CASRARVRAEAFF.